This TCR beta chain was retrieved from a study of cytomegalovirus exposure and HLA in healthy donors. Assay: immunoSEQ multiplex PCR; the TCRdb copy retains only in-frame clones and omits some. There are approximately 160,000 clones in the sample; 85% to 90% occur only once, and 4.2% lies in the top ten. As to this clone: Its antigen is unknown.

The CDR3 runs to 12 residues. Between the trimmed V and J ends, which lost 1 base and 4 bases, there was a span of 7 bases. Looked up from germline, CDR1 is GTSNPN and CDR2 is SVGIG (reference sequence). Study findings and constraints: Most TCR sequences were rare, but some public TCRs occurred in many donors.

This receptor was taken from a man younger than 35 in good health and CMV-seropositive. J is TRBJ1-1 and V is TRBV30, with D possibly matching TRBD1 (5 bases). The sample consisted of PBMCs. CDR3 coding DNA: TGTGCCTGGAGTGGTCAGGGCACTGAAGCTTTCTTT. Encoded protein: CAWSGQGTEAFF.